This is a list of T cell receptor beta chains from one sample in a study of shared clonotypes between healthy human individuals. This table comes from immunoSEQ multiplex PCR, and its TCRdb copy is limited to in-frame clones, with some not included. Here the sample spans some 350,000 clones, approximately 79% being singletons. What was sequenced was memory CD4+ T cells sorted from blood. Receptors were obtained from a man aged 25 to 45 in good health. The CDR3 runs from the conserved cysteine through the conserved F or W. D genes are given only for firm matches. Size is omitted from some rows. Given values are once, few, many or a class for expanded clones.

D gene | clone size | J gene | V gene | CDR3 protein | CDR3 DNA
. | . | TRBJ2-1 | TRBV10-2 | CASRAVRVDNEQFF | TGCGCCAGCAGGGCCGTCAGGGTGGACAATGAGCAGTTCTTC
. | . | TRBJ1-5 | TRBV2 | CASSGDSHQDQPQHF | TGTGCCAGCAGTGGAGACAGTCACCAAGATCAGCCCCAGCATTTT
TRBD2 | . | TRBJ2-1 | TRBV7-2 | CASSLGWEGEQFF | TGTGCCAGCAGCTTAGGATGGGAGGGTGAGCAGTTCTTC
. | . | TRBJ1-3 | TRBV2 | CASNRVSGNTIYF | TGTGCCAGCAACCGAGTCTCTGGAAACACCATATATTTT
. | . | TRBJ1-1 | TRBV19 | CASSLPGGNTEAFF | TGTGCCAGTAGCCTCCCCGGAGGAAACACTGAAGCTTTCTTT
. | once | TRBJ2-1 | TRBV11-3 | CASSPRLGTYNEQFF | TGTGCCAGCAGCCCCCGACTAGGAACCTACAATGAGCAGTTCTTC
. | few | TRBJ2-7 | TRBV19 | CASSQYHEQYF | TGTGCCAGTAGTCAGTACCACGAGCAGTACTTC
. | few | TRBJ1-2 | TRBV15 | CATSRGDSNYGYTF | TGTGCCACCAGCAGAGGGGATTCTAACTATGGCTACACCTTC
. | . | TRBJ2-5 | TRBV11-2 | CASSLDGGGTQYF | TGTGCCAGCAGCTTAGATGGGGGTGGGACCCAGTACTTC
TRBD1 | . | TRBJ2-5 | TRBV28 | CASSASTGAQETQYF | TGTGCCAGCAGTGCCTCGACAGGGGCACAAGAGACCCAGTACTTC
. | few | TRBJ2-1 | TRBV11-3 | CASSLGGYNEQFF | TGTGCCAGCAGCTTAGGAGGTTACAATGAGCAGTTCTTC
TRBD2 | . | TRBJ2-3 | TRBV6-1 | CAGAGGPTDTQYF | TGTGCCGGAGCGGGAGGGCCCACAGATACGCAGTATTTT
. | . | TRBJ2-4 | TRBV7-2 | CASSLNGRSGPKNIQYF | TGTGCCAGCAGCTTAAACGGCCGGAGCGGACCCAAAAACATTCAGTACTTC
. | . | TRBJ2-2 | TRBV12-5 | CASGSASANTGELFF | TGTGCTAGTGGTTCGGCTTCCGCGAACACCGGGGAGCTGTTTTTT
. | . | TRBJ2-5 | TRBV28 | CASSLNDGPKETQYF | TGTGCCAGCAGTTTAAATGATGGACCTAAAGAGACCCAGTACTTC
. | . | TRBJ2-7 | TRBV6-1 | CASSTLEGGEQYF | TGTGCCAGCAGTACCTTAGAGGGCGGCGAGCAGTACTTC
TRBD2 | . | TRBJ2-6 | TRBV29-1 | CSVAGEGGSGANVLTF | TGCAGCGTAGCGGGAGAGGGGGGTTCTGGGGCCAACGTCCTGACTTTC
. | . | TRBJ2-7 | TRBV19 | CASSTPTQGDEQYF | TGTGCCAGTAGTACACCCACACAGGGAGACGAGCAGTACTTC
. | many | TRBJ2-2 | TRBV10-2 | CASTDLPRTGELFF | TGCGCCAGCACCGACTTACCAAGAACCGGGGAGCTGTTTTTT
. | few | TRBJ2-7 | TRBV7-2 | CASSLGGRSSEQYF | TGTGCCAGCAGCTTAGGTGGGAGATCCAGCGAGCAGTACTTC
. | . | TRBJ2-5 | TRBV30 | CAWSPGVKETQYF | TGTGCCTGGAGCCCGGGAGTAAAAGAGACCCAGTACTTC
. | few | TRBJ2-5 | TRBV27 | CASSSTGRQETQYF | TGTGCCAGCAGTTCGACAGGACGCCAAGAGACCCAGTACTTC
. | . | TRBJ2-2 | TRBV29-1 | CSVWTENTGELFF | TGCAGCGTCTGGACGGAGAACACCGGGGAGCTGTTTTTT
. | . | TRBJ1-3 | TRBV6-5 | CASHGSLADTIYF | TGTGCCAGCCACGGGTCCCTAGCGGACACCATATATTTT
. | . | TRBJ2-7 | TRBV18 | CASSPLGQDYEQYF | TGTGCCAGCTCACCCTTGGGGCAGGACTACGAGCAGTACTTC
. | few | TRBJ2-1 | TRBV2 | CASIIVNEQFF | TGTGCCAGCATAATTGTGAATGAGCAGTTCTTC
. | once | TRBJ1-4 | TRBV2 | CASKGSQNEKLFF | TGTGCTAGCAAGGGGTCGCAGAATGAAAAACTGTTTTTT
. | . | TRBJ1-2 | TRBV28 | CACGTNYGYTF | TGTGCCTGCGGGACTAACTATGGCTACACCTTC
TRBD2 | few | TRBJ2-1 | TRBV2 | CASRPPGLAVSSYNEQFF | TGTGCCAGCAGGCCTCCGGGACTAGCCGTAAGCTCCTACAATGAGCAGTTCTTC
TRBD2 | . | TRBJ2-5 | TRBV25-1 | CASSEVRLAGVLETQYF | TGTGCCAGCAGTGAGGTCCGGCTAGCGGGAGTATTAGAGACCCAGTACTTC
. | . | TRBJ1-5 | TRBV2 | CASSVGALFNQPQHF | TGTGCCAGCAGTGTGGGCGCCCTTTTCAATCAGCCCCAGCATTTT
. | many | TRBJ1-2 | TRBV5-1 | CASSLGVRTAIKDYGYTF | TGCGCCAGCAGCTTGGGTGTCAGAACGGCGATAAAAGACTATGGCTACACCTTC
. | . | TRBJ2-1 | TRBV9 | CASSVGLNNEQFF | TGTGCCAGCAGCGTAGGGCTCAACAATGAGCAGTTCTTC
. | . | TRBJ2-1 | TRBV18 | CASSPALRNYNEQFF | TGTGCCAGCTCACCAGCTCTGAGAAACTACAATGAGCAGTTCTTC
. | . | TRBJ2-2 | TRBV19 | CASGKNTGELFF | TGTGCCAGCGGGAAGAACACCGGGGAGCTGTTTTTT
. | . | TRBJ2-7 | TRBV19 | CASSFLPGISYEQYF | TGTGCCAGTAGTTTCCTACCAGGGATCTCCTACGAGCAGTACTTC
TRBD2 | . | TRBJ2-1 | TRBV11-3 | CASSPSGGNEQFF | TGTGCCAGCAGCCCGAGCGGGGGCAATGAGCAGTTCTTC
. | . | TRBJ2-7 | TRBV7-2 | CASSLWSGPSLYEQYF | TGTGCCAGCAGCTTATGGTCGGGACCCTCCTTATACGAGCAGTACTTC
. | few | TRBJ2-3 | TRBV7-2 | CASSSLPSGADTQYF | TGTGCCAGCAGCTCCCTACCCTCCGGGGCAGATACGCAGTATTTT
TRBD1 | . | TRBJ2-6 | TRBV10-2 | CASRETGSGANVLTF | TGCGCCAGCAGGGAGACAGGGTCTGGGGCCAACGTCCTGACTTTC
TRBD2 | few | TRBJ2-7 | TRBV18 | CASSQASGGYEQYF | TGTGCCAGCTCACAGGCTAGCGGGGGCTACGAGCAGTACTTC
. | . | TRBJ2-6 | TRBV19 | CASSAVTPGAGANVLTF | TGTGCCAGTAGTGCCGTGACCCCAGGGGCTGGGGCCAACGTCCTGACTTTC
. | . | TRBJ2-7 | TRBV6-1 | CASSEYAGSSYEQYF | TGTGCCAGCAGTGAATATGCGGGAAGCTCCTACGAGCAGTACTTC